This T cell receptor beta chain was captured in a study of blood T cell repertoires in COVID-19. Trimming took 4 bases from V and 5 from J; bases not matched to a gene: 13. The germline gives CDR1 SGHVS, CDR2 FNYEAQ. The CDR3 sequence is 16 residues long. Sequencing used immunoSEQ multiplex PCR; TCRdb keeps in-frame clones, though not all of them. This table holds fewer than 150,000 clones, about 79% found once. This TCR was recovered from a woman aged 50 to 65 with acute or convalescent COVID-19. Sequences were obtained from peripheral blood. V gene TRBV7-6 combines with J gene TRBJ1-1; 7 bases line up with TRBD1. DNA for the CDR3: TGTGCCAGCAGCTCAGGACAGGTGCCTGAATGGACTGAAGCTTTCTTT. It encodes CASSSGQVPEWTEAFF. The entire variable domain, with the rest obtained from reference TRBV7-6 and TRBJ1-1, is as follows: GAGVSQSPRYKVTKRGQDVALRCDPISGHVSLYWYRQALGQGPEFLTYFNYEAQQDKSGLPNDRFSAERPEGSISTLTIQRTEQRDSAMYRCASSSGQVPEWTEAFFGQGTRLTVV.